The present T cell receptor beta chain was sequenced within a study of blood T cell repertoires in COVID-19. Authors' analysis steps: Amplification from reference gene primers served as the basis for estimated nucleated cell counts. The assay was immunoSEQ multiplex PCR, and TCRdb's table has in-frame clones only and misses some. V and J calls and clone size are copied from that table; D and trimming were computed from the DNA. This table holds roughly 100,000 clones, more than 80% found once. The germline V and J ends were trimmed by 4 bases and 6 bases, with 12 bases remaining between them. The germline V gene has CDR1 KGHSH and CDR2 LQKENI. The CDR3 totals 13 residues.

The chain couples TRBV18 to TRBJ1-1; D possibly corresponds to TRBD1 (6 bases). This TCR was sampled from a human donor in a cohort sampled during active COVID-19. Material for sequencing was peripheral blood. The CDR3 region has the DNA TGTGCCAGCTCACTTGGGGGCGACGCTGAAGCTTTCTTT. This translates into CASSLGGDAEAFF. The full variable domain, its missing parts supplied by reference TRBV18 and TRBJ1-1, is NAGVMQNPRHLVRRRGQEARLRCSPMKGHSHVYWYRQLPEEGLKFMVYLQKENIIDESGMPKERFSAEFPKEGPSILRIQQVVRGDSAAYFCASSLGGDAEAFFGQGTRLTVV.